The clone carrying this T cell receptor (beta chain) was counted only a few times. The data derive from a study of neurological immune-mediated disorders. TCRdb analysed the 5' RACE reads with MiXCR anew, one entry per CDR3 protein. The table records about 39,000 distinct CDR3 sequences, almost 7.5% of them present only once. What was sequenced was CD4+ T cells from blood. This receptor was identified in a man in his fifties or sixties in good health.

The CDR3 here is CASSLAGGRDEQYF. CDR3 in DNA: TGTGCCAGCAGCTTAGCAGGAGGGCGGGACGAGCAGTACTTC. The chain combines TRBV7-2 with TRBJ2-7; D perhaps matches TRBD2 (6 bases). The germline V and J ends were trimmed by 0 bases and 5 bases, with 11 bases remaining between them. The CDR3 sequence is 14 residues long. Germline CDR1 is SGHTA and CDR2 is FQGNSA.